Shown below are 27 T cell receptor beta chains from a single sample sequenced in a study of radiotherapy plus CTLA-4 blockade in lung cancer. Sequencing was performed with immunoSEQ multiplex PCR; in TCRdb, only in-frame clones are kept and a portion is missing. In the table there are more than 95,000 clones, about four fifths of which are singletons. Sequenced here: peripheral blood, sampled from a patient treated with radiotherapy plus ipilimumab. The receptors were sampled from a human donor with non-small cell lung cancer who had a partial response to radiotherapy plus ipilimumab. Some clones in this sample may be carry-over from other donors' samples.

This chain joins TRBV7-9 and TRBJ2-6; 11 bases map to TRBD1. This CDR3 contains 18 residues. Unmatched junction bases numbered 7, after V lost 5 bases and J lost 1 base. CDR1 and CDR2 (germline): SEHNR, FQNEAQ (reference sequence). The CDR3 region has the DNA TGTGCCAGCAGCCCGGGAGGGACAGGGGGTTCTGGGGCCAACGTCCTGACTTTC. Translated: CASSPGGTGGSGANVLTF.

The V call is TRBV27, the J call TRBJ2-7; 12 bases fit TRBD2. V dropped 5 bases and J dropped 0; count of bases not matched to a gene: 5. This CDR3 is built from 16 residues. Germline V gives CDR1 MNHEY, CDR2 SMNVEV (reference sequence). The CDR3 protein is CASSPSSGRASYEQYF. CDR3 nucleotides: TGTGCCAGCAGTCCATCTAGCGGGAGGGCCTCCTACGAGCAGTACTTC.

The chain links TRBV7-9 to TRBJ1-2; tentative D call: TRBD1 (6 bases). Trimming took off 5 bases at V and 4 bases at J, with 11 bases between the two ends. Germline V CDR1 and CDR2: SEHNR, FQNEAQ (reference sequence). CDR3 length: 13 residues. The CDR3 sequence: CASSKDSSYGYTF. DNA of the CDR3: TGTGCCAGCAGCAAGGACAGCTCCTATGGCTACACCTTC.

The CDR3 here is CAWRLERGGTEAFF. The CDR3 region has the DNA TGTGCCTGGAGACTAGAACGGGGGGGGACTGAAGCTTTCTTT. The genes are TRBV30 and TRBJ1-1, with TRBD1 as a possible D gene (5 bases). The CDR3 contains 14 residues. CDR1 GTSNPN and CDR2 SVGIG come from the germline V gene (reference sequence). The V and J ends lost 3 bases and 5 bases respectively, with 16 bases between them. The full variable domain, rest sourced from reference TRBV30 and TRBJ1-1, is SQTIHQWPATLVQPVGSPLSLECTVEGTSNPNLYWYRQAAGRGLQLLFYSVGIGQISSEVPQNLSASRPQDRQFILSSKKLLLSDSGFYLCAWRLERGGTEAFFGQGTRLTVV.

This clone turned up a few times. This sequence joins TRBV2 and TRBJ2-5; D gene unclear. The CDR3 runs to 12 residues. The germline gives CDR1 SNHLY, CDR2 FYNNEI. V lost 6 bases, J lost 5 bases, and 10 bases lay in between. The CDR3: CASRGAGETQYF. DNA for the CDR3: TGTGCCAGCAGAGGAGCTGGGGAGACCCAGTACTTC. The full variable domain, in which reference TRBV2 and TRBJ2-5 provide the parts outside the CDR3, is EPEVTQTPSHQVTQMGQEVILRCVPISNHLYFYWYRQILGQKVEFLVSFYNNEISEKSEIFDDQFSVERPDGSNFTLKIRSTKLEDSAMYFCASRGAGETQYFGPGTRLLVL.

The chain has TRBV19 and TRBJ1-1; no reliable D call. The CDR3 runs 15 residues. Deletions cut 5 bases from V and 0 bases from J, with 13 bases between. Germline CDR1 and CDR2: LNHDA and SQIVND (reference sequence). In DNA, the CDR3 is TGTGCCAGTAGTCCCCAACGACGGGTGAACACTGAAGCTTTCTTT. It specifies CASSPQRRVNTEAFF.

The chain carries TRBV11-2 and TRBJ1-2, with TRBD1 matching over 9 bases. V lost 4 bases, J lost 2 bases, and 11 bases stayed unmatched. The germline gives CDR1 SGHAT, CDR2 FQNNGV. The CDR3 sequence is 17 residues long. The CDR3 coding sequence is TGTGCCAGCAGCTCCATAGCCCGGACAGGGGCAAACTATGGCTACACCTTC. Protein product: CASSSIARTGANYGYTF.

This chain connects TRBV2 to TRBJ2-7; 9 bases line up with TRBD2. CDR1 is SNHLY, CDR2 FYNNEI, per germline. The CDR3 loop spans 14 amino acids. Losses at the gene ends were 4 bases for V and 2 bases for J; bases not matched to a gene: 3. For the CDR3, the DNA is TGTGCCAGCAGTGTCGGCGGGGGGGCCTACGAGCAGTACTTC. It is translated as CASSVGGGAYEQYF.

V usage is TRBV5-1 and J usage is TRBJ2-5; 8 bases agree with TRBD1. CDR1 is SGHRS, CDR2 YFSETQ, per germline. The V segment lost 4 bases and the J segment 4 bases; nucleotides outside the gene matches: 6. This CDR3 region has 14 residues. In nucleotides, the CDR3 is TGCGCCAGCAGCCGTTTGACAGGGGCAGAGACCCAGTACTTC. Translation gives CASSRLTGAETQYF.

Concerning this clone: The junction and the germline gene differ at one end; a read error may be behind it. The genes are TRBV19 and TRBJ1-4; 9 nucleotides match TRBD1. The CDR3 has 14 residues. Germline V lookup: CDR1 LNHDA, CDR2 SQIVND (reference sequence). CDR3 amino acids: CASSNDRGNEKLFF. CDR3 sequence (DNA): TGTGCCAGCAGTAATGACAGGGGGAATGAAAAACTGTTTTTT. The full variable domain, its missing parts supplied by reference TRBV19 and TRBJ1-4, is DGGITQSPKYLFRKEGQNVTLSCEQNLNHDAMYWYRQDPGQGLRLIYYSQIVNDFQKGDIAEGYSVSREKKESFPLTVTSAQKNPTAFYLCASSNDRGNEKLFFGSGTQLSVL.

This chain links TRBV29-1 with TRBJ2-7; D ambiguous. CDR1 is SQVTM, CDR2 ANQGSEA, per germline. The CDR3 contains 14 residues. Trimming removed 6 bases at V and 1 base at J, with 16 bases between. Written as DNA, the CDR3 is TGCAGCGTGGGCGCTACCTTGGGTTCCTACGAGCAGTACTTC. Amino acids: CSVGATLGSYEQYF.

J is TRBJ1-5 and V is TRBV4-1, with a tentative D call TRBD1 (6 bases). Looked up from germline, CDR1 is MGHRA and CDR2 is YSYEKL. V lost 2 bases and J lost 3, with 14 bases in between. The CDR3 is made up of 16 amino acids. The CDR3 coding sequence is TGCGCCAGCAGCCAACCCACTACAGGGAACAATCAGCCCCAGCATTTT. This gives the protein CASSQPTTGNNQPQHF.

CDR3 DNA sequence: TGTGCCAGCAGTGACCGACAGGGAGTCATTCAGTACTTC. Amino acids: CASSDRQGVIQYF. The chain joins TRBV6-5 to TRBJ2-4, with 7 positions matching TRBD1. The trim removed 5 bases at V and 9 bases at J, leaving 7 bases unmatched. This CDR3 spans 13 amino acids. Germline V gene data show CDR1 as MNHEY and CDR2 as SVGAGI.

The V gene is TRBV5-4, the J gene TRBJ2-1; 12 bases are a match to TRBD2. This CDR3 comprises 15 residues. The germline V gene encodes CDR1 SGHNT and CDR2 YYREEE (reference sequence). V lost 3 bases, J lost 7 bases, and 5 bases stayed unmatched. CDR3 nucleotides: TGTGCCAGCAGCTCCCTAGCGGGGGGGCGAAATGAGCAGTTCTTC. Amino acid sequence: CASSSLAGGRNEQFF.

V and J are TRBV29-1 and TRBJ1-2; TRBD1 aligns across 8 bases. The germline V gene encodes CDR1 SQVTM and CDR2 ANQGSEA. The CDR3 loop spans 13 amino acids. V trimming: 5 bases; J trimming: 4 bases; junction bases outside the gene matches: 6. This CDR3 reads CSVQDRASYGYTF. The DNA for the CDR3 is TGCAGCGTTCAGGACAGGGCCTCCTATGGCTACACCTTC. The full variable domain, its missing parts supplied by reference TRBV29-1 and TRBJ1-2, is SAVISQKPSRDICQRGTSLTIQCQVDSQVTMMFWYRQQPGQSLTLIATANQGSEATYESGFVIDKFPISRPNLTFSTLTVSNMSPEDSSIYLCSVQDRASYGYTFGSGTRLTVV.

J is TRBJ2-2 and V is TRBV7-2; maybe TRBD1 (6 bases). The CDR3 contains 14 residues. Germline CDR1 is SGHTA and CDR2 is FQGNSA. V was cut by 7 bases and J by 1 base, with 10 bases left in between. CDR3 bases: TGTGCCAGCACTGGACAGCAGAACACCGGGGAGCTGTTTTTT. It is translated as CASTGQQNTGELFF.

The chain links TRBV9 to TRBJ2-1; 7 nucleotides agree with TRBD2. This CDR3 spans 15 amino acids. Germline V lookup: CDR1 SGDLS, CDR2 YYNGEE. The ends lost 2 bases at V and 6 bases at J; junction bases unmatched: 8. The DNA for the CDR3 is TGTGCCAGCAGCGTTATGGCGGGAGTGGGCAATGAGCAGTTCTTC. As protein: CASSVMAGVGNEQFF.

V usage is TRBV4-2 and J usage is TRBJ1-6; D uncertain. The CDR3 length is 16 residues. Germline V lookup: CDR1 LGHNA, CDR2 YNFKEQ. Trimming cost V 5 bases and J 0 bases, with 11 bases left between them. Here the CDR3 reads CASSLAWSSYNSPLHF. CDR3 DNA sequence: TGTGCCAGCAGCTTGGCCTGGAGCTCCTATAATTCACCCCTCCACTTT.

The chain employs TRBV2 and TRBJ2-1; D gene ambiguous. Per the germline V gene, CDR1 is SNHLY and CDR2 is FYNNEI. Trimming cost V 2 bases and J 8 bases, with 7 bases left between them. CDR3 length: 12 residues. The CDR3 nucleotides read TGTGCCAGCAGTGAAAGGCTAGATGAGCAGTTCTTC. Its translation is CASSERLDEQFF.

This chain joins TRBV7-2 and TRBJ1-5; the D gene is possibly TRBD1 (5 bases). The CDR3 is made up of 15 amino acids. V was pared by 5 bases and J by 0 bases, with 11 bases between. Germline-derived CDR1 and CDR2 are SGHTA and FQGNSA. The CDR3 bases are TGTGCCAGCAGCCGCGACAGAAATAGCAATCAGCCCCAGCATTTT. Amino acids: CASSRDRNSNQPQHF. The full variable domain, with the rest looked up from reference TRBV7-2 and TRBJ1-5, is GAGVSQSPSNKVTEKGKDVELRCDPISGHTALYWYRQSLGQGLEFLIYFQGNSAPDKSGLPSDRFSAERTGGSVSTLTIQRTQQEDSAVYLCASSRDRNSNQPQHFGDGTRLSIL.

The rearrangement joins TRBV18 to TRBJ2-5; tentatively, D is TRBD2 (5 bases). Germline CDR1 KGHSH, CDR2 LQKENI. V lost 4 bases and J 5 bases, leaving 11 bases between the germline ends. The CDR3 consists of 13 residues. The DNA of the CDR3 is TGTGCCAGCTCACTCAACCGAGGGGAGACCCAGTACTTC. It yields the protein CASSLNRGETQYF.

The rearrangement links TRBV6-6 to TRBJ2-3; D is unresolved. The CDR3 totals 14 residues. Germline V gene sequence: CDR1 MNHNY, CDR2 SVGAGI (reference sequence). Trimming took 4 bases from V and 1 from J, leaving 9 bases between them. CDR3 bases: TGTGCCAGCAGTTTCACTTCCCGCACAGATACGCAGTATTTT. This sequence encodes CASSFTSRTDTQYF.

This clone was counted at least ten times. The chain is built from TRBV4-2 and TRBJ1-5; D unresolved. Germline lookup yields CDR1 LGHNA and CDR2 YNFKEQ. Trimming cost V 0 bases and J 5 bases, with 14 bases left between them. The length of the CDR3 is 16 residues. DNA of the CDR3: TGTGCCAGCAGCCAAGATACGGCTCAGGTAGATCAGCCCCAGCATTTT. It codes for CASSQDTAQVDQPQHF.

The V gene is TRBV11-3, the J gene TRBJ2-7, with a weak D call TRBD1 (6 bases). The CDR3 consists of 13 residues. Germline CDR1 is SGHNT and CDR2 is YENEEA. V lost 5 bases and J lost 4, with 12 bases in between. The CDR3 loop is CASSPGTPYEQYF. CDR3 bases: TGTGCCAGCAGCCCCGGGACACCTTACGAGCAGTACTTC.

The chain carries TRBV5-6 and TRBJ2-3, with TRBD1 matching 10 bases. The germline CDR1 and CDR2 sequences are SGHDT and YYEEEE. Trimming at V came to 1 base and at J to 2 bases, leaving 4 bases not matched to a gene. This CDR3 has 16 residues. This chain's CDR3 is CASSLLGTGDTDTQYF. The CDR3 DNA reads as TGTGCCAGCAGCTTGCTCGGGACAGGGGACACAGATACGCAGTATTTT.

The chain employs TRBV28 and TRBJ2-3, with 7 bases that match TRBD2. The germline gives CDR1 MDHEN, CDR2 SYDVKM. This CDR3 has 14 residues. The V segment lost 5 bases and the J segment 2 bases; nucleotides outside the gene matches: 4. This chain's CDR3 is CASSRGVLTDTQYF. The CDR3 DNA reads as TGTGCCAGCAGTCGGGGGGTTCTCACAGATACGCAGTATTTT.

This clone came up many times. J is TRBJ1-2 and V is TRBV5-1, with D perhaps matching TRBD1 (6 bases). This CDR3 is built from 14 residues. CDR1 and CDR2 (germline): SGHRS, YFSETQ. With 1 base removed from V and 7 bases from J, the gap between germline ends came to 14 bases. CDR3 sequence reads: CASSLWGPFGGYTF. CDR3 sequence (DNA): TGCGCCAGCAGCTTGTGGGGGCCGTTTGGTGGCTACACCTTC.